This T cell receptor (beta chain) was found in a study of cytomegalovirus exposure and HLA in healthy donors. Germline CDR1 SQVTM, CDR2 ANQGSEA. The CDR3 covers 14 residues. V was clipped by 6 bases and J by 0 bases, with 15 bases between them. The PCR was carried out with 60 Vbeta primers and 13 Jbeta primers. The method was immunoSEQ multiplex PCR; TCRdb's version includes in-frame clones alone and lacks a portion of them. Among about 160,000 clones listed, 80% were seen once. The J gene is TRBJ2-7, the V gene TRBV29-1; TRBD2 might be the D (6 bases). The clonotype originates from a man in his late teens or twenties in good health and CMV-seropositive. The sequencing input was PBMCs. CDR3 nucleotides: TGCAGCGTCCCGCGGGACTCGAACTCCTACGAGCAGTACTTC. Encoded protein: CSVPRDSNSYEQYF.